Listed here are 15 T cell receptor beta chains from one sample, sequenced in a study of blood T cells in healthy people across ages. A sample-barcoded 5' primer and a J-beta primer mix were used in a second PCR of about 6 to 12 cycles. Each CDR3 protein gets one entry after TCRdb re-called the 5' RACE reads with MiXCR. Of hundreds of thousands of distinct CDR3 sequences listed, roughly 64% are singletons. Sequenced sample: blood. These receptor sequences come from a man younger than 45 in good health.

The chain recombines TRBV5-5 with TRBJ1-1; possibly TRBD1 for D (6 bases). V was pared by 0 bases and J by 3 bases, with 15 bases between. The CDR3 loop spans 16 amino acids. Germline CDR1 is SGHKS and CDR2 is YYEKEE (reference sequence). The CDR3 reads CASSLGVDSLDTEAFF. Here the CDR3 DNA reads TGTGCCAGCAGCTTGGGAGTGGACAGTTTGGACACTGAAGCTTTCTTT.

The chain carries TRBV27 and TRBJ1-4; D is undetermined. The CDR3 has 15 amino acids. CDR1 is MNHEY and CDR2 is SMNVEV in the germline V gene (reference sequence). The ends were cut back, 3 bases at V and 6 bases at J, with 14 bases in the middle. CDR3 nucleotides: TGTGCCAGCAGTTTCGGGCCAGATGTTTATGAAAAACTGTTTTTT. Encoded protein: CASSFGPDVYEKLFF.

This clonotype was counted only a few times. The gene calls are TRBV27 and TRBJ2-7; 9 bases match TRBD1. After removal of 8 bases from V and 3 bases from J, the junction contained 8 bases not matched to a gene. Germline V gene sequence: CDR1 MNHEY, CDR2 SMNVEV (reference sequence). The CDR3 runs to 14 residues. The CDR3 region is CASSRDREVYEQYF. CDR3 DNA: TGTGCCAGCTCCCGGGACAGGGAGGTCTACGAGCAGTACTTC.

The CDR3 region has the DNA TGTGCCAGCAGCTCCTTAGCGGGGGGGCGTTTTTACGAGCAGTACTTC. This codes for CASSSLAGGRFYEQYF. The chain employs TRBV7-6 and TRBJ2-4; TRBD2 matches at 11 bases. The DNA matches TRBJ2-7 better at its end, which makes the J call doubtful. The CDR3 length is 16 residues. Germline lookup yields CDR1 SGHVS and CDR2 FNYEAQ.

The chain links TRBV2 to TRBJ2-7; 8 bases align to TRBD1. Losses at the gene ends were 8 bases for V and 5 bases for J; bases not matched to a gene: 5. The CDR3 is 12 amino acids. Germline values: CDR1 SNHLY, CDR2 FYNNEI. The CDR3 loop is CASQTGVNEQYF. The CDR3 nucleotides are TGTGCCAGCCAGACAGGGGTAAACGAGCAGTACTTC.

J is TRBJ2-5 and V is TRBV7-6; D is ambiguous. The J call may be mistaken, given a closer DNA end match to TRBJ2-7. Germline V gene data show CDR1 as SGHVS and CDR2 as FNYEAQ. This CDR3 has 15 residues. In DNA form, the CDR3 reads TGTGCCAGCAGCTTAGACGCCGGCAGGAACTACGAGCAGTACTTC. This translates into CASSLDAGRNYEQYF.

This clonotype has only a few counts. V usage is TRBV20-1 and J usage is TRBJ2-6, with D possibly matching TRBD1 (6 bases). Trimming cost V 6 bases and J 0 bases, with 27 bases left between them. This CDR3 is built from 20 residues. Germline loops: CDR1 DFQATT, CDR2 SNEGSKA (reference sequence). The CDR3 protein is CSARGALWGTRSSGANVLTF. Written as DNA, the CDR3 is TGCAGTGCCCGGGGTGCCCTTTGGGGGACAAGAAGCTCTGGGGCCAACGTCCTGACTTTC.

This rearrangement joins TRBV7-2 to TRBJ2-7, with D perhaps being TRBD1 or TRBD2 (6 bases each). The CDR3 length is 14 residues. The germline V gene encodes CDR1 SGHTA and CDR2 FQGNSA. The V end was cut by 7 bases, the J end by 2 bases, with 15 bases between. The CDR3 sequence: CASKPSGGPYEQYF. The DNA for the CDR3 is TGTGCCAGCAAACCGAGTGGGGGGCCCTACGAGCAGTACTTC.

This clonotype has just one count. This chain links TRBV27 with TRBJ2-1; the match to TRBD2 covers 9 bases. Germline loops: CDR1 MNHEY, CDR2 SMNVEV (reference sequence). Germline trimming cut 1 base from V and 7 bases from J; bases unmatched to any gene: 8. This CDR3 region has 16 residues. The DNA of the CDR3 is TGTGCCAGCAGTTTATATGGGGCGGGGGGGCTGAATGAGCAGTTCTTC. This gives the protein CASSLYGAGGLNEQFF.

The chain has TRBV4-1 and TRBJ2-1; 12 bases map to TRBD2. Germline CDR1 is MGHRA and CDR2 is YSYEKL. The CDR3 loop spans 18 amino acids. V lost 0 bases and J lost 8; bases outside the gene matches: 11. In DNA, the CDR3 is TGCGCCAGCAGCCAAGAAGCTGGAACGACTAGCGGGAGTGATGAGCAGTTCTTC. As protein: CASSQEAGTTSGSDEQFF.

The CDR3 nucleotides read TGTGCCAGCAGTTACTTTAGACAGGGCCAGTACAATGAGCAGTTCTTC. This codes for CASSYFRQGQYNEQFF. This chain links TRBV6-5 with TRBJ2-1, with 7 nucleotides matching TRBD1. The V gene's germline CDR1 is MNHEY and CDR2 SVGAGI. The V gene end was trimmed by 1 base and the J gene end by 4 bases; junction bases not matched to a gene: 7. This CDR3 spans 16 amino acids.

A note on this clonotype: This may be a read error: a much more frequent sequence differs by one nucleotide. CDR3 amino acids: CTSSLGTATTEAFF. DNA for the CDR3: TGTACCAGCAGCCTCGGGACGGCCACGACTGAAGCTTTCTTT. This rearrangement joins TRBV11-2 to TRBJ1-1, with D possibly being TRBD1 (5 bases). The CDR3 spans 14 residues. The germline gives CDR1 SGHAT, CDR2 FQNNGV.

The rearrangement joins TRBV27 to TRBJ2-7, with 7 bases that match TRBD1. The J segment lost 7 bases and the V segment lost 3 bases, leaving 3 bases of the junction unmatched. This CDR3 comprises 12 residues. Germline CDR1 and CDR2: MNHEY and SMNVEV (reference sequence). For the CDR3, the DNA is TGTGCCAGCAGTTTTCCGGGACAGGAGCAGTACTTC. This encodes CASSFPGQEQYF.

The CDR3 sequence is CASSLALQGGGYTF. The CDR3, as DNA: TGTGCCAGCAGTTTAGCGCTCCAGGGTGGAGGCTACACCTTC. The chain links TRBV12-3 or TRBV12-4 to TRBJ1-2; possible D gene TRBD1, 5 bases. The CDR3 length is 14 residues. The V and J ends lost 0 bases and 8 bases respectively, with 13 bases between them.

The gene calls are TRBV14 and TRBJ1-2; 7 positions match TRBD1. Germline assignment: CDR1 SGHDN and CDR2 FVKESK. The CDR3 has 15 amino acids. Trimming at V came to 4 bases and at J to 5 bases, leaving 10 bases not matched to a gene. CDR3 amino acids: CASSRVWDSSYGYTF. The CDR3 coding sequence is TGTGCCAGCAGCCGAGTCTGGGACAGCTCGTATGGCTACACCTTC. Drawing the rest from reference TRBV14 and TRBJ1-2, the complete variable domain is EAGVTQFPSHSVIEKGQTVTLRCDPISGHDNLYWYRRVMGKEIKFLLHFVKESKQDESGMPNNRFLAERTGGTYSTLKVQPAELEDSGVYFCASSRVWDSSYGYTFGSGTRLTVV.